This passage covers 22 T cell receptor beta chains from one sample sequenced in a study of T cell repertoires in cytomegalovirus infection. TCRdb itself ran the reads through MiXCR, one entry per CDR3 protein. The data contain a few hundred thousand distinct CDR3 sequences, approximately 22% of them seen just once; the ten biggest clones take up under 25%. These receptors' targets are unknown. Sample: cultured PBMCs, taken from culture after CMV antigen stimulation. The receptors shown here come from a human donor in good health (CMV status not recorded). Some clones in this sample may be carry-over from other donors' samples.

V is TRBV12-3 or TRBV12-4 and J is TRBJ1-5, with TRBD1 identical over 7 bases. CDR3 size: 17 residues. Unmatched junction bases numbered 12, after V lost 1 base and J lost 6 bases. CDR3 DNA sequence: TGTGCCAGCAGTTTAGTTATTGGGACAGAGGGGGGTCAGCCCCAGCATTTT. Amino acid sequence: CASSLVIGTEGGQPQHF.

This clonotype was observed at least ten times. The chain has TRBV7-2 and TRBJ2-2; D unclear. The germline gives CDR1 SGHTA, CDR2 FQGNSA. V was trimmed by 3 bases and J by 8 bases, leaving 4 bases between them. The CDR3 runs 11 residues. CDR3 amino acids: CASSLLGELFF. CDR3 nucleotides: TGTGCCAGCAGCTTGCTAGGGGAGCTGTTTTTT.

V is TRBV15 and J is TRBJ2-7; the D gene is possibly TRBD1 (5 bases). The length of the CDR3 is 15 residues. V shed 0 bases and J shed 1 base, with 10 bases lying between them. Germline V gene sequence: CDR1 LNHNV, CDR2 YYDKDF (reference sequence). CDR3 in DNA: TGTGCCACCAGCAGAGATAGGACACAGTCCTACGAGCAGTACTTC. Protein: CATSRDRTQSYEQYF.

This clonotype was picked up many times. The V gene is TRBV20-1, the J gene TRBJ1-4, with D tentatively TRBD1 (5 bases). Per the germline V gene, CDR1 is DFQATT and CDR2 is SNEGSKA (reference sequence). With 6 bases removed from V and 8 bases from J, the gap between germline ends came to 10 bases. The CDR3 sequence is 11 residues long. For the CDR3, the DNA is TGCAGTGCCCTCGAGGGGGAAAAACTGTTTTTT. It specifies CSALEGEKLFF.

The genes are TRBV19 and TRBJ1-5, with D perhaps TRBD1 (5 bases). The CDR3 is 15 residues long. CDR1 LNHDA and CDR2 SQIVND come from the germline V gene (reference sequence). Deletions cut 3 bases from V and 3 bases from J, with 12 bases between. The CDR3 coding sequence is TGTGCCAGTAGTATTCTGAGGGGAAACAATCAGCCCCAGCATTTT. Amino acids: CASSILRGNNQPQHF.

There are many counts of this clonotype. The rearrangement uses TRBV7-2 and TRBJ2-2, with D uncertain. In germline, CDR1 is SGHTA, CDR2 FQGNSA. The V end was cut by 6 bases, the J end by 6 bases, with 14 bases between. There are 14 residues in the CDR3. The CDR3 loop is CASRSSHFPGELFF. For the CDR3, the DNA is TGTGCCAGCAGGTCTAGTCATTTCCCCGGGGAGCTGTTTTTT. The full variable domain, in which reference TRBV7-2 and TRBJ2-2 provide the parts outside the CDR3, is GAGVSQSPSNKVTEKGKDVELRCDPISGHTALYWYRQSLGQGLEFLIYFQGNSAPDKSGLPSDRFSAERTGGSVSTLTIQRTQQEDSAVYLCASRSSHFPGELFFGEGSRLTVL.

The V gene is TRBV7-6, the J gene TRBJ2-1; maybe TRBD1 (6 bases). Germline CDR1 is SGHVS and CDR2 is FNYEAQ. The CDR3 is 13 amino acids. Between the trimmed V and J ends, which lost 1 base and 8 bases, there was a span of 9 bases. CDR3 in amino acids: CASSLGQDYEQFF. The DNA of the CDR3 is TGTGCCAGCAGCTTAGGACAGGACTATGAGCAGTTCTTC. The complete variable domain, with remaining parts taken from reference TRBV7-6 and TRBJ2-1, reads GAGVSQSPRYKVTKRGQDVALRCDPISGHVSLYWYRQALGQGPEFLTYFNYEAQQDKSGLPNDRFSAERPEGSISTLTIQRTEQRDSAMYRCASSLGQDYEQFFGPGTRLTVL.

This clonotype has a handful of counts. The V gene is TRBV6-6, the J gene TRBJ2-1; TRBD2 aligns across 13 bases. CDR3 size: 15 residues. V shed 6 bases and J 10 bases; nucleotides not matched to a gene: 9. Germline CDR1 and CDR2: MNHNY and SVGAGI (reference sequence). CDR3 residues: CASSSTSGRSTEQFF. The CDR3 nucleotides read TGTGCCAGCAGCTCGACTAGCGGGAGGTCTACCGAGCAGTTCTTC.

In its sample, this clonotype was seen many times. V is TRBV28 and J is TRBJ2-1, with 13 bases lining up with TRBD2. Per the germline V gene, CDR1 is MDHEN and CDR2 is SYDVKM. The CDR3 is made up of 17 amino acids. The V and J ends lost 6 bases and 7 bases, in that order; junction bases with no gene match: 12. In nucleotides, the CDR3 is TGTGCCAGCAGCCCCTTTCGGACTAGCGGGAGATCGAATGAGCAGTTCTTC. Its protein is CASSPFRTSGRSNEQFF. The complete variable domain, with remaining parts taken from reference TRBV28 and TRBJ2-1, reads DVKVTQSSRYLVKRTGEKVFLECVQDMDHENMFWYRQDPGLGLRLIYFSYDVKMKEKGDIPEGYSVSREKKERFSLILESASTNQTSMYLCASSPFRTSGRSNEQFFGPGTRLTVL.

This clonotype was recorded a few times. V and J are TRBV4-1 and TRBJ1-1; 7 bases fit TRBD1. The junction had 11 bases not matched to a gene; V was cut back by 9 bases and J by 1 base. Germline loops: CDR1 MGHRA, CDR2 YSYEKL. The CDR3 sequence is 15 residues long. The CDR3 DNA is TGCGCCAGTGGGGCAGGGGGACCCTCGAACACTGAAGCTTTCTTT. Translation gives CASGAGGPSNTEAFF.

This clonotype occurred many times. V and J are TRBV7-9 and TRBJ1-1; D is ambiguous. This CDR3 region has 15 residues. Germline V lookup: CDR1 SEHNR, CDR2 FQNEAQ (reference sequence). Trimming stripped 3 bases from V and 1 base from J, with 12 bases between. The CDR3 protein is CASSFSLGGNTEAFF. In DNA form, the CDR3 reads TGTGCCAGCAGCTTTTCCCTCGGCGGGAACACTGAAGCTTTCTTT. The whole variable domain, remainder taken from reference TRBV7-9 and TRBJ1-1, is DTGVSQNPRHKITKRGQNVTFRCDPISEHNRLYWYRQTLGQGPEFLTYFQNEAQLEKSRLLSDRFSAERPKGSFSTLEIQRTEQGDSAMYLCASSFSLGGNTEAFFGQGTRLTVV.

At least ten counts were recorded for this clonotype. The CDR3 protein is CASSPSLAGGGETQYF. CDR3 coding DNA: TGTGCCAGCAGCCCGTCTCTAGCGGGAGGTGGGGAGACCCAGTACTTC. The chain joins TRBV7-8 to TRBJ2-5; 11 positions match TRBD2. Trimming removed 5 bases from V and 5 bases from J; junction bases left unmatched: 10. The CDR3 loop spans 16 amino acids. Germline V CDR1 and CDR2: SGHVS, FQNEAQ.

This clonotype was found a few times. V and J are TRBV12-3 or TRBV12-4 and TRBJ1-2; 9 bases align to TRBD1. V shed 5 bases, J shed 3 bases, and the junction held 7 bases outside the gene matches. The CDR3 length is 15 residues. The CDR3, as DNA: TGTGCCAGCAGTGCGGGACAGGGAGATTACTATGGCTACACCTTC. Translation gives CASSAGQGDYYGYTF.

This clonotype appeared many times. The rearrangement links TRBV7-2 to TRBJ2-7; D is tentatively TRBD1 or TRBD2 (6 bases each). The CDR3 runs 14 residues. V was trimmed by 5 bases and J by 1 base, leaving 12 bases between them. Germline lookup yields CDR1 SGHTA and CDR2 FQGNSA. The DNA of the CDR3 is TGTGCCAGCAGCGCGGGACATAATTCCTACGAGCAGTACTTC. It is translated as CASSAGHNSYEQYF. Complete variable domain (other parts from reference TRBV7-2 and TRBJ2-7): GAGVSQSPSNKVTEKGKDVELRCDPISGHTALYWYRQSLGQGLEFLIYFQGNSAPDKSGLPSDRFSAERTGGSVSTLTIQRTQQEDSAVYLCASSAGHNSYEQYFGPGTRLTVT.

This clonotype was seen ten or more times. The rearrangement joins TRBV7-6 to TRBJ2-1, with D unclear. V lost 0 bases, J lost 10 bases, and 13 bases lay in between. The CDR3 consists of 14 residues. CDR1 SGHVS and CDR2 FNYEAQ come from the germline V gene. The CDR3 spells CASSLAPETGEQFF. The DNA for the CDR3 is TGTGCCAGCAGCTTAGCCCCGGAGACTGGGGAGCAGTTCTTC.

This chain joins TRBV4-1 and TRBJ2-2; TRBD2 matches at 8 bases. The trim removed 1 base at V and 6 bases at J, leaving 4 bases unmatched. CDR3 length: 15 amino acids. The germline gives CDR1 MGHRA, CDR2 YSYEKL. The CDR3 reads CASSQGLGGAGELFF. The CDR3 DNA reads TGCGCCAGCAGCCAAGGGCTCGGGGGGGCCGGGGAGCTGTTTTTT.

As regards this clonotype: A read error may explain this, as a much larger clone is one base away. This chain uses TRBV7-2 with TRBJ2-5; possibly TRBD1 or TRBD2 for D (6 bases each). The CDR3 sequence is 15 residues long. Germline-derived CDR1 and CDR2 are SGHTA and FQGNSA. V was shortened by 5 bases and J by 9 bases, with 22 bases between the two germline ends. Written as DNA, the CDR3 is TGTGCCAGCAGCCCCGACGGGGGCAAGGGGGAGGCCCAGTACTTC. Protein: CASSPDGGKGEAQYF.

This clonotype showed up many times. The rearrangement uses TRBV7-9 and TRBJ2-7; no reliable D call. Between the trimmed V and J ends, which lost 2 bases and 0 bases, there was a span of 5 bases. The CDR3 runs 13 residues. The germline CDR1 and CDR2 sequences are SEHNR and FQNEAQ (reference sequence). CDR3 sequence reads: CASSLPSSYEQYV. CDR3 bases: TGTGCCAGCAGCTTACCCAGCTCCTACGAGCAGTACGTC.

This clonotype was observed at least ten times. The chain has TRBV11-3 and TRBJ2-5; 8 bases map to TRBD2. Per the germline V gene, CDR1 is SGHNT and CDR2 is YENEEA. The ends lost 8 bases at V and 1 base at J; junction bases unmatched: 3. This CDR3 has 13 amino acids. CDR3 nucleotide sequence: TGTGCCAGCGCGGGAGGTCCCCAAGAGACCCAGTACTTC. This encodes CASAGGPQETQYF.

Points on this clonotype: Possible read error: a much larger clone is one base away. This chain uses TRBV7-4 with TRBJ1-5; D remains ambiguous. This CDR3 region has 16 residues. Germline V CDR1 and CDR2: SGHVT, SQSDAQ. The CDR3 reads CASILGEGLSNQPQHF. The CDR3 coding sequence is TGTGCCAGCATCTTAGGCGAGGGCTTGAGCAATCAGCCCCAGCATTTT.

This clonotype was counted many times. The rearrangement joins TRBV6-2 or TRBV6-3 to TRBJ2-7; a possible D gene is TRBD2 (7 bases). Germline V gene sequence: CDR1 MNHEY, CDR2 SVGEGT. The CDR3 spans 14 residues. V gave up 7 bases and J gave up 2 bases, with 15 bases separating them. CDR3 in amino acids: CASTLGGEAYEQYF. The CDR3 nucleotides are TGTGCCAGCACTTTAGGGGGGGAAGCCTACGAGCAGTACTTC.

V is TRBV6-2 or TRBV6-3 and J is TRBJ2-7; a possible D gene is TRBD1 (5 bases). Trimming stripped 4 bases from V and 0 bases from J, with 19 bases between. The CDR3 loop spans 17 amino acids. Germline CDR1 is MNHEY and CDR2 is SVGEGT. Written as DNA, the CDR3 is TGTGCCAGCAGTTCTTATCTTGACAGATACAGCTCCTACGAGCAGTACTTC. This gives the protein CASSSYLDRYSSYEQYF.